These 8 T cell receptor beta chains came from one sample sequenced in a study of T cell repertoires in cytomegalovirus infection. TCRdb ran MiXCR on the reads and lists one entry per CDR3 protein. The repertoire holds around 450,000 distinct CDR3 sequences, with about 10% as singletons. The sample comprised PBMCs. These TCRs come from a human donor in good health (CMV status not recorded). Some clones in this sample may be carry-over from other donors' samples.

This clonotype occurred many times. The chain couples TRBV7-6 to TRBJ2-7; D is uncertain. Germline V gives CDR1 SGHVS, CDR2 FNYEAQ. The CDR3 spans 16 residues. The V end lost 0 bases, the J end lost 0 bases, and 12 bases lay between the germline ends. DNA of the CDR3: TGTGCCAGCAGCTTAGCGTCGGGTCAGAGCTCCTACGAGCAGTACTTC. Translation: CASSLASGQSSYEQYF. Full variable domain (outside the CDR3, taken from reference TRBV7-6 and TRBJ2-7): GAGVSQSPRYKVTKRGQDVALRCDPISGHVSLYWYRQALGQGPEFLTYFNYEAQQDKSGLPNDRFSAERPEGSISTLTIQRTEQRDSAMYRCASSLASGQSSYEQYFGPGTRLTVT.

J is TRBJ2-3 and V is TRBV24-1; D is unresolved. This CDR3 has 14 amino acids. V lost 4 bases, J lost 4 bases, and 11 bases lay in between. The V gene's germline CDR1 is KGHDR and CDR2 SFDVKD. CDR3 in amino acids: CATSDRLQADTQYF. In DNA form, the CDR3 reads TGTGCCACCAGTGACCGGCTTCAGGCAGATACGCAGTATTTT.

This clonotype has a count of ten or more. The chain recombines TRBV18 with TRBJ2-4; TRBD1 agrees at 8 bases. The ends lost 0 bases at V and 3 bases at J; junction bases unmatched: 4. This CDR3 contains 16 residues. Germline V gives CDR1 KGHSH, CDR2 LQKENI. In nucleotides, the CDR3 is TGTGCCAGCTCACCACCCCTAACAGGGGGCAAAAACATTCAGTACTTC. Protein: CASSPPLTGGKNIQYF. Variable domain in full (rest from reference TRBV18 and TRBJ2-4): NAGVMQNPRHLVRRRGQEARLRCSPMKGHSHVYWYRQLPEEGLKFMVYLQKENIIDESGMPKERFSAEFPKEGPSILRIQQVVRGDSAAYFCASSPPLTGGKNIQYFGAGTRLSVL.

The chain uses TRBV6-2 or TRBV6-3 and TRBJ2-3; TRBD2 might be the D (7 bases). Germline assignment: CDR1 MNHEY and CDR2 SVGEGT. V was clipped by 6 bases and J by 5 bases, with 15 bases between them. This CDR3 region has 14 residues. The CDR3 DNA is TGTGCCAGCAGAGCCGCGGGGGCAGAAGATACGCAGTATTTT. Translated, it gives CASRAAGAEDTQYF.

This clonotype was observed a few times. The gene calls are TRBV30 and TRBJ2-7; 7 bases fit TRBD2. The CDR3 totals 15 residues. Germline V gives CDR1 GTSNPN, CDR2 SVGIG (reference sequence). V trimming: 0 bases; J trimming: 5 bases; junction bases outside the gene matches: 10. CDR3 DNA: TGTGCCTGGAGTGTAAAGGGCAGGGAGGGCCACGAGCAGTACTTC. Amino acids: CAWSVKGREGHEQYF. Filled out from reference TRBV30 and TRBJ2-7, the complete variable domain reads SQTIHQWPATLVQPVGSPLSLECTVEGTSNPNLYWYRQAAGRGLQLLFYSVGIGQISSEVPQNLSASRPQDRQFILSSKKLLLSDSGFYLCAWSVKGREGHEQYFGPGTRLTVT.

In this sample, this clonotype turned up many times. This chain links TRBV7-2 with TRBJ2-7, with a weak D call TRBD2 (5 bases). From germline, CDR1 is SGHTA and CDR2 FQGNSA. Trimming removed 0 bases at V and 2 bases at J, with 8 bases between. The CDR3 has 14 residues. CDR3 loop: CASSLAGLTYEQYF. The CDR3 DNA follows: TGTGCCAGCAGCTTAGCAGGACTCACCTACGAGCAGTACTTC.

This clonotype showed up many times. This sequence joins TRBV29-1 and TRBJ2-1; tentative D call: TRBD1 (5 bases). V was shortened by 2 bases and J by 5 bases, with 13 bases between the two germline ends. Germline CDR1 SQVTM, CDR2 ANQGSEA. The CDR3 length is 14 residues. The CDR3 nucleotides read TGCAGCGTTGAAAAGGGCAGGACAAACAATGAGCAGTTCTTC. Protein sequence: CSVEKGRTNNEQFF.

This clonotype was observed a few times. This chain links TRBV30 with TRBJ1-2; tentatively, D is TRBD1 (5 bases). The CDR3 extends over 15 amino acids. Trimming cost V 0 bases and J 6 bases, with 17 bases left between them. Germline CDR1 GTSNPN, CDR2 SVGIG (reference sequence). Here the CDR3 DNA reads TGTGCCTGGAGTGTCCCAGGGAAGGGTAGACATGGCTACACCTTC. Translated, it gives CAWSVPGKGRHGYTF.